The clone carrying this T cell receptor beta chain was recorded a few times. What it binds is not known. TCR beta CDR3 regions were amplified from RNA. First-round RT-PCR with HTBI primers amplified the TCR CDR3 region. TCRdb ran MiXCR on the multiplex PCR reads and lists one entry per CDR3 protein. Of hundreds of thousands of distinct CDR3 sequences listed, just under 20% are singletons. This sample is part of a study of T cells in Graves' hyperthyroidism and ophthalmopathy. Points from the study as a whole: Stable hyperthyroidism was told apart from ophthalmopathy by a model built on 13 V-J features. Most clonotypes expanded in the thyroid (above 0.001) were also present in blood.

Disease lasting under 3 months, a NOSPECS grade of at least 4, and a Clinical Activity Score of at least 3 were features of the ophthalmopathy patients. The CDR3 runs 13 residues. V dropped 3 bases and J dropped 5; count of bases not matched to a gene: 3. From germline, CDR1 is MNHEY and CDR2 SMNVEV (reference sequence). Input material: blood. This chain connects TRBV27 to TRBJ2-5; 7 nucleotides agree with TRBD1. The origin of this receptor is a man aged 35 to 55 with Graves' ophthalmopathy. The CDR3, as DNA: TGTGCCAGCAGTTTGACAGGGTGGGAGACCCAGTACTTC. Protein sequence: CASSLTGWETQYF.